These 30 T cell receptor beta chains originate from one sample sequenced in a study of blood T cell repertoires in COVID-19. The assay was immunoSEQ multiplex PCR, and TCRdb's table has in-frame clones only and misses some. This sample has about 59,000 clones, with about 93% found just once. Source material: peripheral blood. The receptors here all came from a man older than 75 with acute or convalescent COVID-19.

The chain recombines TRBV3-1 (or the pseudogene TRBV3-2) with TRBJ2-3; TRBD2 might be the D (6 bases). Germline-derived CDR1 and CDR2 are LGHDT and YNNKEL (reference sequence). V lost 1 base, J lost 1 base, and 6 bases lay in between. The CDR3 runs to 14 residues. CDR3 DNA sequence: TGTGCCAGCAGCCAAGGGAGGGGCACAGATACGCAGTATTTT. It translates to CASSQGRGTDTQYF.

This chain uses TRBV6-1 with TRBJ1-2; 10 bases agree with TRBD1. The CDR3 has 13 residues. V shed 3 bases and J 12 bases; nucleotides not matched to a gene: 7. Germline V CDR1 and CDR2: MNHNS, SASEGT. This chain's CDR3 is CASSDGDRGLDTF. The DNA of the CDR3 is TGTGCCAGCAGTGACGGAGACAGGGGGCTAGACACCTTC.

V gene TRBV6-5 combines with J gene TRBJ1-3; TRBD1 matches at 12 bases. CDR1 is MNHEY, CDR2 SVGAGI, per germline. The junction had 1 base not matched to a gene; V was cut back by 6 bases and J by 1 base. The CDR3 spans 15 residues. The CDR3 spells CASRGQGASGNTIYF. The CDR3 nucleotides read TGTGCCAGCAGGGGACAGGGGGCTTCTGGAAACACCATATATTTT.

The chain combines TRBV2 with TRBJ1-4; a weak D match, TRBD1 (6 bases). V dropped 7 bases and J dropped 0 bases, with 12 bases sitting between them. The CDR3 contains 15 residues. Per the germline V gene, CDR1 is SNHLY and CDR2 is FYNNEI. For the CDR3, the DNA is TGTGCCAGCACTCTCGACAGGTCAACTAATGAAAAACTGTTTTTT. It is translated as CASTLDRSTNEKLFF. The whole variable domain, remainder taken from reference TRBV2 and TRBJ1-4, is EPEVTQTPSHQVTQMGQEVILRCVPISNHLYFYWYRQILGQKVEFLVSFYNNEISEKSEIFDDQFSVERPDGSNFTLKIRSTKLEDSAMYFCASTLDRSTNEKLFFGSGTQLSVL.

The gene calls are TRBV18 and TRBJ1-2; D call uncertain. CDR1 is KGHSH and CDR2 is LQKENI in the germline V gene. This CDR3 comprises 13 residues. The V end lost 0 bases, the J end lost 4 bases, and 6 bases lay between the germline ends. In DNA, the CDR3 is TGTGCCAGCTCACCACCGCAGCGCTATGGCTACACCTTC. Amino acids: CASSPPQRYGYTF.

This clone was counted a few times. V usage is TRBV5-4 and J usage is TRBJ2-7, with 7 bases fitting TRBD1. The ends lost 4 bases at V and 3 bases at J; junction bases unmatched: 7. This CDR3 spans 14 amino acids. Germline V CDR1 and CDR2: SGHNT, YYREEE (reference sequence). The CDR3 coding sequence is TGTGCCAGCAGCGAGACAACAGGGGACTACGAGCAGTACTTC. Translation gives CASSETTGDYEQYF. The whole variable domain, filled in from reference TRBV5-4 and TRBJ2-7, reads ETGVTQSPTHLIKTRGQQVTLRCSSQSGHNTVSWYQQALGQGPQFIFQYYREEENGRGNFPPRFSGLQFPNYSSELNVNALELDDSALYLCASSETTGDYEQYFGPGTRLTVT.

CDR3 in DNA: TGTGCCAGCAGCTCGACAGGGCTGAACACTGAAGCTTTCTTT. Protein sequence: CASSSTGLNTEAFF. The chain has TRBV7-2 and TRBJ1-1; TRBD1 agrees at 7 bases. CDR3 size: 14 residues. The junction had 2 bases not matched to a gene; V was cut back by 4 bases and J by 0 bases. The germline V gene has CDR1 SGHTA and CDR2 FQGNSA.

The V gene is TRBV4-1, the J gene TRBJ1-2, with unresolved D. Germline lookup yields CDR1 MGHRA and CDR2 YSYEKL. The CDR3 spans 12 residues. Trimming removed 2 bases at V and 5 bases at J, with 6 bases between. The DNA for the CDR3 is TGCGCCAGCAGCCAAACAGATTATGGCTACACCTTC. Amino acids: CASSQTDYGYTF.

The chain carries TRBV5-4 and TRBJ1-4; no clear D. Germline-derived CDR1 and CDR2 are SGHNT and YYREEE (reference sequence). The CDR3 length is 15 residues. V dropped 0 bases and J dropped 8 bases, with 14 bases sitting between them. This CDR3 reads CASSLDPKTREKLFF. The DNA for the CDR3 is TGTGCCAGCAGCTTGGACCCCAAAACCCGGGAAAAACTGTTTTTT.

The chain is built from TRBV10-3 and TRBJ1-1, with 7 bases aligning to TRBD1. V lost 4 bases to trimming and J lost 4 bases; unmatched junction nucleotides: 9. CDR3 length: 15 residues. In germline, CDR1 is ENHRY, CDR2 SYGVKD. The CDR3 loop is CAISVGGGAVTEAFF. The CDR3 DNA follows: TGTGCCATCAGTGTTGGAGGGGGCGCTGTCACTGAAGCTTTCTTT.

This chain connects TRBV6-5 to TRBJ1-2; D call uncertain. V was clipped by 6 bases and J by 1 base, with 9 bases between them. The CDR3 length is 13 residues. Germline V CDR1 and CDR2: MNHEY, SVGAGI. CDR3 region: CASRIPSNYGYTF. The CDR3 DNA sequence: TGTGCCAGCAGAATTCCCAGTAACTATGGCTACACCTTC.

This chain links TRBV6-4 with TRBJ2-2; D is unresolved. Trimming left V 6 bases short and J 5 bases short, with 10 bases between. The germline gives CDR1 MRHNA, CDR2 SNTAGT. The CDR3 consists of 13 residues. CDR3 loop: CASRTQETGELFF. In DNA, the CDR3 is TGTGCCAGCAGAACTCAAGAAACCGGGGAGCTGTTTTTT.

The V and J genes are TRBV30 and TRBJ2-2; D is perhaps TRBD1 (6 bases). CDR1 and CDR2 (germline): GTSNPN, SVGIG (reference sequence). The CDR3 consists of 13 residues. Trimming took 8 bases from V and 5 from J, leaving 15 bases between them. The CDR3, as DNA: TGTGCCAGATCCTCCCAGGGGACCGGGGAGCTGTTTTTT. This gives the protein CARSSQGTGELFF.

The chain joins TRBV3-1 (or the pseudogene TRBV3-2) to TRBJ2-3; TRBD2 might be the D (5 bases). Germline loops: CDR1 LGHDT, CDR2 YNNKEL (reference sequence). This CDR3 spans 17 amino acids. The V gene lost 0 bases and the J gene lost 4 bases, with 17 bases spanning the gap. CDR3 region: CASSQDWRSGSPDTQYF. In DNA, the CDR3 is TGTGCCAGCAGCCAAGATTGGAGGAGCGGTAGCCCAGATACGCAGTATTTT.

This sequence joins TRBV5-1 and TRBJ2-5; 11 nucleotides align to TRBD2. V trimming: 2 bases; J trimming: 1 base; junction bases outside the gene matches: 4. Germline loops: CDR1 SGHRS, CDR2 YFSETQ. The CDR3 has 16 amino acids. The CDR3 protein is CASSFGLAGSQETQYF. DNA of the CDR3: TGCGCCAGCAGCTTCGGACTAGCGGGTTCCCAAGAGACCCAGTACTTC. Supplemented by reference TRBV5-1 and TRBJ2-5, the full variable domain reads KAGVTQTPRYLIKTRGQQVTLSCSPISGHRSVSWYQQTPGQGLQFLFEYFSETQRNKGNFPGRFSGRQFSNSRSEMNVSTLELGDSALYLCASSFGLAGSQETQYFGPGTRLLVL.

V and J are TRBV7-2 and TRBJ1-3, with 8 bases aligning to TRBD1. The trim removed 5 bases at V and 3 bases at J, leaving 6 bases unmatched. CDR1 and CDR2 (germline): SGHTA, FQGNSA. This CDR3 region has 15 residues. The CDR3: CASSGQGSYGNTIYF. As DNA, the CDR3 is TGTGCCAGCAGCGGACAGGGAAGCTATGGAAACACCATATATTTT.

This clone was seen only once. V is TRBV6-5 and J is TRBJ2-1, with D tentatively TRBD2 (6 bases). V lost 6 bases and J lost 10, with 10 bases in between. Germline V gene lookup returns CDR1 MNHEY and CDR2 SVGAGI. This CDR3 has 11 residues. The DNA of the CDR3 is TGTGCCAGCAGGGGCGCGGGGGAGCAGTTCTTC. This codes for CASRGAGEQFF.

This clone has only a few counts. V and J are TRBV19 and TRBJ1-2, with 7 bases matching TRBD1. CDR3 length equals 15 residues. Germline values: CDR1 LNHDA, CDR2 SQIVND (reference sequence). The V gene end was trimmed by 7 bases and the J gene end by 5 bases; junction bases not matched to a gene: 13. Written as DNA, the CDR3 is TGTGCCAGTAACCATCGGGACAGTCCAGGGTATGGCTACACCTTC. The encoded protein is CASNHRDSPGYGYTF.

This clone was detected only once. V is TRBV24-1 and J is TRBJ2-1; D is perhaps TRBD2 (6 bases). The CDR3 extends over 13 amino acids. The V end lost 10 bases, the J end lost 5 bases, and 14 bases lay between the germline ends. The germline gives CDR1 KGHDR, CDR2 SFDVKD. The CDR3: CATRRAGNNEQFF. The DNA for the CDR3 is TGTGCCACACGGAGGGCAGGGAACAATGAGCAGTTCTTC.

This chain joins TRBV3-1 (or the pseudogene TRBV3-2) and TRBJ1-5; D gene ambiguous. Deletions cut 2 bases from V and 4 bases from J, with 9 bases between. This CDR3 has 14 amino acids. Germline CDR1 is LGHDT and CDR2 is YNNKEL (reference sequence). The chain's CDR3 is CASSQPGYNQPQHF. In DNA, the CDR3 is TGTGCCAGCAGCCAACCGGGATATAATCAGCCCCAGCATTTT.

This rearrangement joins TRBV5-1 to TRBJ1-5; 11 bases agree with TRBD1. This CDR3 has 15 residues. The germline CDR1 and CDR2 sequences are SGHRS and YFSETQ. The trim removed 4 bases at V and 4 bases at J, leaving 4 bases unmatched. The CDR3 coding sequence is TGCGCCAGCAGCCCGGGACAGGGGGAGAATCAGCCCCAGCATTTT. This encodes CASSPGQGENQPQHF.

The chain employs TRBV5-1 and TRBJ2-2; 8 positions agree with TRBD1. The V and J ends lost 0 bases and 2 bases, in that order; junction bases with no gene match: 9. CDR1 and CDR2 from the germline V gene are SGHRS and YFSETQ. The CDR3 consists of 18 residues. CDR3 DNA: TGCGCCAGCAGCTTGGCCCCGACAGGGGCGCCCAACACCGGGGAGCTGTTTTTT. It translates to CASSLAPTGAPNTGELFF. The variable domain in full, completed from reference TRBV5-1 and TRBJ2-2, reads KAGVTQTPRYLIKTRGQQVTLSCSPISGHRSVSWYQQTPGQGLQFLFEYFSETQRNKGNFPGRFSGRQFSNSRSEMNVSTLELGDSALYLCASSLAPTGAPNTGELFFGEGSRLTVL.

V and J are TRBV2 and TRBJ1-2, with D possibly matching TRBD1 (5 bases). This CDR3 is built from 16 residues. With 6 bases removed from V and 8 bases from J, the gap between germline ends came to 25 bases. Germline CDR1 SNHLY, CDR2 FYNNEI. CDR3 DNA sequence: TGTGCCAGCAGCACTCCCCGGGACTCAACCAACAGGGGCTACACCTTC. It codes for CASSTPRDSTNRGYTF. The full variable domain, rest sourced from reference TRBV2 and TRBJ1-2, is EPEVTQTPSHQVTQMGQEVILRCVPISNHLYFYWYRQILGQKVEFLVSFYNNEISEKSEIFDDQFSVERPDGSNFTLKIRSTKLEDSAMYFCASSTPRDSTNRGYTFGSGTRLTVV.

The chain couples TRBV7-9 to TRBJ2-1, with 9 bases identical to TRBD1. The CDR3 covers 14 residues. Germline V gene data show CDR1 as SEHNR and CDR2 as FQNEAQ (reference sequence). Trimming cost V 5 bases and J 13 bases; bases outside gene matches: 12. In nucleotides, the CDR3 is TGTGCCAGCAGCCAAGGGACAGGGATGGGGTTTCAGTTCTTC. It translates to CASSQGTGMGFQFF.

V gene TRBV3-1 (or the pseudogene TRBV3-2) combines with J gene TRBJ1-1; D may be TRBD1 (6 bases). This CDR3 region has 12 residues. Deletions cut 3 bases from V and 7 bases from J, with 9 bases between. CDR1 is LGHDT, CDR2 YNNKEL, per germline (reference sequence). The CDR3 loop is CASSQQTGEAFF. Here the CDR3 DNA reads TGTGCCAGCAGCCAGCAGACAGGTGAAGCTTTCTTT.

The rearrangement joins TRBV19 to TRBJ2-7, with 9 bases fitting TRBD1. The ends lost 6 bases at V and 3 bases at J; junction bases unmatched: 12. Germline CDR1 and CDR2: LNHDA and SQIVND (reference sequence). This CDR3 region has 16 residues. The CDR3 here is CASSQRGDREVYEQYF. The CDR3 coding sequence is TGTGCCAGTAGCCAGAGGGGGGACAGGGAGGTCTACGAGCAGTACTTC. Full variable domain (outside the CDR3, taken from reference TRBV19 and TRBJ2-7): DGGITQSPKYLFRKEGQNVTLSCEQNLNHDAMYWYRQDPGQGLRLIYYSQIVNDFQKGDIAEGYSVSREKKESFPLTVTSAQKNPTAFYLCASSQRGDREVYEQYFGPGTRLTVT.

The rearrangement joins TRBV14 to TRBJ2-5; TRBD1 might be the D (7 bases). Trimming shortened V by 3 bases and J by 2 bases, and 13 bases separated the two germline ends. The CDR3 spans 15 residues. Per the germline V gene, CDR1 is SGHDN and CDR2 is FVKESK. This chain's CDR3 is CASSHRRGAQETQYF. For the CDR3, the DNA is TGTGCCAGCAGCCACCGCAGGGGGGCACAAGAGACCCAGTACTTC.

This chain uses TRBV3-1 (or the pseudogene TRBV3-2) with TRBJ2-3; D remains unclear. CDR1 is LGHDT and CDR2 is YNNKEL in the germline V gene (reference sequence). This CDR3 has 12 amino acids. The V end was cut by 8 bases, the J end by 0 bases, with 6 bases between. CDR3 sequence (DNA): TGTGCCAGCGGGCCTAGCACAGATACGCAGTATTTT. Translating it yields CASGPSTDTQYF.

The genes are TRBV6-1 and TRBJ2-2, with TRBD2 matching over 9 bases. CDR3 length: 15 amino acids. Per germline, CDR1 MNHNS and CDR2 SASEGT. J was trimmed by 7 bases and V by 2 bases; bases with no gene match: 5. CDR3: CASSEPGLAGGELFF. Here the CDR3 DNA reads TGTGCCAGCAGTGAACCGGGACTAGCTGGCGGGGAGCTGTTTTTT.

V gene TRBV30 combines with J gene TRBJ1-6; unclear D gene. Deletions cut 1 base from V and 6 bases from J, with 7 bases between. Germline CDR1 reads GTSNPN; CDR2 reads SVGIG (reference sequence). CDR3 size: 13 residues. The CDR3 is CAWSAGSNSPLHF. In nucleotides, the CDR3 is TGTGCCTGGAGTGCGGGGAGTAATTCACCCCTCCACTTT.